In this sample, the clone carrying this T cell receptor (beta chain) turned up once. The data originate from a study of blood T cell repertoires in COVID-19. Generated by immunoSEQ multiplex PCR, the TCRdb table keeps only in-frame clones and is missing some. The sample has approximately 270,000 clones; roughly 88% are singletons. Germline V CDR1 and CDR2: LNHDA, SQIVND (reference sequence). Losses at the gene ends were 4 bases for V and 0 bases for J; bases not matched to a gene: 6. The CDR3 totals 17 residues. This chain connects TRBV19 to TRBJ1-6, with 7 nucleotides matching TRBD1. The TCR comes from an elderly man with acute or convalescent COVID-19. Sequencing was carried out using peripheral blood. The CDR3 reads CASSTRQGDSYNSPLHF. Written as DNA, the CDR3 is TGTGCCAGTAGTACCAGACAGGGTGACTCCTATAATTCACCCCTCCACTTT.